One and the same sample provided the 21 T cell receptor beta chains below, sequenced in a study of cytomegalovirus exposure and HLA in healthy donors. PCR employed 60 Vbeta and 13 Jbeta primers. Only in-frame clones appear in the TCRdb table, and some are missing; sequencing was by immunoSEQ multiplex PCR. The data hold approximately 150,000 clones, with nearly 90% observed a single time. The material sequenced was PBMCs. Every receptor here comes from a middle-aged woman in good health and CMV-seronegative.

The J gene is TRBJ2-7, the V gene TRBV10-3; a weak D match, TRBD2 (6 bases). Trimming pared 5 bases from V and 2 bases from J, leaving 13 bases between. CDR3 length: 14 residues. In germline, CDR1 is ENHRY, CDR2 SYGVKD. In DNA form, the CDR3 reads TGTGCCATCAGTACCGGGGGAGCTACCTACGAGCAGTACTTC. It yields the protein CAISTGGATYEQYF.

As for this clone: Within the sample, other DNA sequences also encode this same CDR3. The chain combines TRBV7-9 with TRBJ1-1; a possible D gene is TRBD1 (5 bases). Germline V gene sequence: CDR1 SEHNR, CDR2 FQNEAQ (reference sequence). The CDR3 has 14 residues. The germline V and J ends were trimmed by 4 bases and 0 bases, with 9 bases remaining between them. The CDR3 is CASSSQGMNTEAFF. The CDR3 bases are TGTGCCAGCAGCTCTCAGGGAATGAACACTGAAGCTTTCTTT.

V is TRBV6-5 and J is TRBJ2-5, with TRBD2 matching over 15 bases. Germline CDR1 reads MNHEY; CDR2 reads SVGAGI. The V segment lost 6 bases and the J segment 5 bases; nucleotides outside the gene matches: 4. There are 15 residues in the CDR3. DNA for the CDR3: TGTGCCAGCAGCGAGGGGACTAGCGGGAGGGAGACCCAGTACTTC. It translates to CASSEGTSGRETQYF.

The sample holds one count of this clone. V gene TRBV7-9 combines with J gene TRBJ1-1; D remains unclear. This CDR3 has 11 residues. CDR1 is SEHNR, CDR2 FQNEAQ, per germline (reference sequence). Between the trimmed V and J ends, which lost 5 bases and 5 bases, there was a span of 6 bases. CDR3: CASSENTEAFF. The CDR3 DNA reads TGTGCCAGCAGCGAGAATACTGAAGCTTTCTTT.

The rearrangement joins TRBV19 to TRBJ2-7, with 7 bases lining up with TRBD1. The junction had 14 bases not matched to a gene; V was cut back by 3 bases and J by 0 bases. This CDR3 contains 18 residues. Per the germline V gene, CDR1 is LNHDA and CDR2 is SQIVND (reference sequence). CDR3 sequence reads: CASSIRGGQSGISYEQYF. CDR3 in DNA: TGTGCCAGTAGTATCCGAGGGGGCCAAAGCGGCATCTCCTACGAGCAGTACTTC.

V and J are TRBV5-5 and TRBJ2-5; TRBD2 aligns across 11 bases. Germline lookup yields CDR1 SGHKS and CDR2 YYEKEE (reference sequence). V lost 6 bases and J lost 5; bases outside the gene matches: 12. This CDR3 has 16 amino acids. The CDR3 here is CASNPGGASGRETQYF. CDR3 bases: TGTGCCAGCAACCCGGGGGGGGCTAGCGGGAGGGAGACCCAGTACTTC.

This chain links TRBV28 with TRBJ2-1, with 7 bases fitting TRBD2. The CDR3 runs to 17 residues. CDR1 is MDHEN, CDR2 SYDVKM, per germline. V was clipped by 5 bases and J by 0 bases; unmatched bases: 10. The CDR3 coding sequence is TGTGCCAGCAGTGGAGCGAGGGGAGGGAGCTCCTACAATGAGCAGTTCTTC. This translates into CASSGARGGSSYNEQFF. The full variable domain, completed using reference TRBV28 and TRBJ2-1, is DVKVTQSSRYLVKRTGEKVFLECVQDMDHENMFWYRQDPGLGLRLIYFSYDVKMKEKGDIPEGYSVSREKKERFSLILESASTNQTSMYLCASSGARGGSSYNEQFFGPGTRLTVL.

The V and J genes are TRBV27 and TRBJ2-7, with 8 bases fitting TRBD2. Germline lookup yields CDR1 MNHEY and CDR2 SMNVEV (reference sequence). There are 14 residues in the CDR3. J lost 4 bases, V lost 3 bases, and 5 bases had no gene match. CDR3 nucleotides: TGTGCCAGCAGTTTGAGCGGGAGTAGATACGAGCAGTACTTC. It is translated as CASSLSGSRYEQYF.

The chain has TRBV9 and TRBJ2-1, with D perhaps TRBD2 (6 bases). Germline V gene sequence: CDR1 SGDLS, CDR2 YYNGEE. This CDR3 region has 15 residues. V lost 0 bases and J 2 bases, leaving 9 bases between the germline ends. The CDR3 region has the DNA TGTGCCAGCAGCGTAGTTGCGGGGACCTACAATGAGCAGTTCTTC. Amino acid sequence: CASSVVAGTYNEQFF.

The chain uses TRBV7-9 and TRBJ2-1, with 8 bases matching TRBD2. CDR3 length: 11 amino acids. The V segment lost 3 bases and the J segment 15 bases; nucleotides outside the gene matches: 4. CDR1 is SEHNR, CDR2 FQNEAQ, per germline (reference sequence). The CDR3: CASSFRGGMFF. The CDR3 DNA is TGTGCCAGCAGCTTCCGGGGGGGAATGTTCTTC.

The rearrangement links TRBV7-2 to TRBJ2-7, with 13 bases lining up with TRBD2. CDR1 and CDR2 (germline): SGHTA, FQGNSA. J lost 6 bases, V lost 5 bases, and 13 bases had no gene match. The CDR3 runs to 17 residues. The CDR3 DNA reads as TGTGCCAGCAGCCCATGGACTAGCGGGAGCCGACTGGCCGAGCAGTACTTC. Protein: CASSPWTSGSRLAEQYF.

V usage is TRBV11-2 and J usage is TRBJ2-7, with TRBD1 matching over 7 bases. CDR3 size: 14 residues. Germline CDR1 SGHAT, CDR2 FQNNGV. V lost 5 bases and J lost 6; bases outside the gene matches: 10. CDR3 DNA: TGTGCCAGCAGCCCGTTCCGGACAGGAAGCGAGCAGTACTTC. Amino acid sequence: CASSPFRTGSEQYF.

The chain joins TRBV6-4 to TRBJ2-3, with 8 bases that match TRBD2. This CDR3 has 16 amino acids. The J segment lost 4 bases and the V segment lost 5 bases, leaving 11 bases of the junction unmatched. The germline V gene has CDR1 MRHNA and CDR2 SNTAGT. The CDR3 sequence is CASSKTGTRGPDTQYF. DNA of the CDR3: TGTGCCAGCAGTAAAACCGGGACTAGGGGTCCAGATACGCAGTATTTT.

This rearrangement joins TRBV5-6 to TRBJ2-4, with 8 positions matching TRBD2. This CDR3 is 15 amino acids long. Looked up from germline, CDR1 is SGHDT and CDR2 is YYEEEE. The V gene end was trimmed by 3 bases and the J gene end by 7 bases; junction bases not matched to a gene: 9. The CDR3 DNA is TGTGCCAGCAGCTCTGATCCGACTAGCGTGAACATTCAGTACTTC. Translating it yields CASSSDPTSVNIQYF.

This clone was found a few times. V gene TRBV28 combines with J gene TRBJ2-2, with D possibly being TRBD1 (6 bases). The length of the CDR3 is 14 residues. V was pared by 4 bases and J by 4 bases, with 10 bases between. Germline assignment: CDR1 MDHEN and CDR2 SYDVKM. This CDR3 reads CASSYNRATGELFF. CDR3 in DNA: TGTGCCAGCAGTTACAACAGGGCCACCGGGGAGCTGTTTTTT.

The chain combines TRBV30 with TRBJ2-3; D might be TRBD1 (5 bases). Per the germline V gene, CDR1 is GTSNPN and CDR2 is SVGIG (reference sequence). The V and J ends lost 2 bases and 4 bases respectively, with 13 bases between them. The CDR3 consists of 14 residues. Here the CDR3 reads CAWSKGPRADTQYF. Here the CDR3 DNA reads TGTGCCTGGAGTAAGGGGCCCCGGGCAGATACGCAGTATTTT.

This sequence joins TRBV10-2 and TRBJ2-1; 10 bases are a match to TRBD2. The CDR3 covers 13 residues. Germline lookup yields CDR1 WSHSY and CDR2 SAAADI. Trimming removed 6 bases from V and 8 bases from J; junction bases left unmatched: 4. This CDR3 reads CASSIAGGDEQFF. The CDR3 DNA reads TGCGCCAGCAGCATAGCGGGAGGAGATGAGCAGTTCTTC.

The chain has TRBV6-5 and TRBJ1-6, with 8 bases matching TRBD1. The V and J ends lost 2 bases and 9 bases, in that order; junction bases with no gene match: 9. Germline-derived CDR1 and CDR2 are MNHEY and SVGAGI. CDR3 length: 16 amino acids. The CDR3 coding sequence is TGTGCCAGCAGTTACCTTGGACAGGGCTTTGGTTCACCCCTCCACTTT. It yields the protein CASSYLGQGFGSPLHF.

The chain uses TRBV7-9 and TRBJ1-1; 11 bases align to TRBD1. Per germline, CDR1 SEHNR and CDR2 FQNEAQ (reference sequence). Trimming removed 6 bases from V and 5 bases from J; junction bases left unmatched: 5. The CDR3 runs 14 residues. CDR3 sequence (DNA): TGTGCCAGCAGACTCGGACAGGGGGCGACTGAAGCTTTCTTT. Amino acid sequence: CASRLGQGATEAFF.

V usage is TRBV6-1 and J usage is TRBJ1-6, with TRBD1 matching 11 bases. The trim removed 4 bases at V and 8 bases at J, leaving 10 bases unmatched. Germline CDR1 reads MNHNS; CDR2 reads SASEGT. The CDR3 contains 17 residues. CDR3 sequence: CASSGTGGAPGDSPLHF. The CDR3 DNA reads as TGTGCCAGCAGTGGGACAGGGGGCGCCCCCGGGGATTCACCCCTCCACTTT.

The V gene is TRBV30, the J gene TRBJ2-3; weak D call: TRBD1 (5 bases). The CDR3 runs 14 residues. The V and J ends lost 3 bases and 2 bases respectively, with 12 bases between them. Germline CDR1 GTSNPN, CDR2 SVGIG (reference sequence). CDR3 residues: CAWRGVGHTDTQYF. The CDR3 DNA follows: TGTGCCTGGAGAGGAGTGGGGCACACAGATACGCAGTATTTT.